Below are 15 T cell receptor beta chains sequenced from a single sample in a study of blood T cell repertoires in COVID-19 (dated by TCRdb to the early 2020s). The method was the immunoSEQ multiplex PCR assay. TCRdb took this table from immuneACCESS and kept in-frame rearrangements with V and J called. Such tables lack part of the clones; where checked against another copy, unresolved V genes explain under half of the gap, and the rest is unexplained. In this sample the table shows hundreds of thousands of clones, around 83% of which occur a single time. The ten biggest clones cover more than 8% of the sample. The sample was peripheral blood. All receptors derive from a woman between 45 and 60 years old with acute or convalescent COVID-19.

The chain employs TRBV10-1 and TRBJ1-5; 9 bases fit TRBD1. Unmatched junction bases numbered 5, after V lost 5 bases and J lost 9 bases. The CDR3 consists of 13 residues. Germline CDR1 WNHNN, CDR2 SYGVQD (reference sequence). Here the CDR3 reads CASSSGQGTPQHF. CDR3 nucleotide sequence: TGCGCCAGCAGTTCGGGACAGGGAACGCCCCAGCATTTT.

The V gene is TRBV2, the J gene TRBJ2-3; 10 bases align to TRBD2. V was clipped by 6 bases and J by 2 bases; unmatched bases: 2. Germline CDR1 SNHLY, CDR2 FYNNEI. The CDR3 is 14 residues long. CDR3 DNA: TGTGCCAGCAGACTAGCGGGGCTCACAGATACGCAGTATTTT. Protein sequence: CASRLAGLTDTQYF.

V is TRBV5-4 and J is TRBJ2-3; D possibly corresponds to TRBD2 (5 bases). The CDR3 sequence is 15 residues long. Germline assignment: CDR1 SGHNT and CDR2 YYREEE (reference sequence). V dropped 0 bases and J dropped 6 bases, with 14 bases sitting between them. CDR3 sequence: CASSLELSSADTQYF. CDR3 in DNA: TGTGCCAGCAGCTTGGAGTTAAGTAGCGCTGATACGCAGTATTTT.

This rearrangement joins TRBV7-9 to TRBJ2-2, with 9 bases that match TRBD2. The CDR3 has 19 residues. Germline CDR1 SEHNR, CDR2 FQNEAQ (reference sequence). V shed 3 bases and J 1 base; nucleotides not matched to a gene: 12. CDR3 sequence (DNA): TGTGCCAGCAGCTTTTCGCCTAGCGGGAACTCAAAGAACACCGGGGAGCTGTTTTTT. Encoded protein: CASSFSPSGNSKNTGELFF.

The chain combines TRBV2 with TRBJ2-2, with 8 bases lining up with TRBD2. Trimming removed 0 bases from V and 4 bases from J; junction bases left unmatched: 4. There are 16 residues in the CDR3. Germline CDR1 is SNHLY and CDR2 is FYNNEI. CDR3 loop: CASSEALGGGTGELFF. DNA of the CDR3: TGTGCCAGCAGTGAAGCGCTCGGGGGGGGCACCGGGGAGCTGTTTTTT.

V is TRBV10-3 and J is TRBJ2-7; 7 bases match TRBD2. Looked up from germline, CDR1 is ENHRY and CDR2 is SYGVKD. CDR3 length: 14 residues. V dropped 1 base and J dropped 4; count of bases not matched to a gene: 4. DNA of the CDR3: TGTGCCATCAGTGAGTTCGAGCGGGATTACGAGCAGTACTTC. Translation: CAISEFERDYEQYF.

This chain uses TRBV27 with TRBJ2-7, with TRBD1 matching over 7 bases. Losses at the gene ends were 5 bases for V and 0 bases for J; bases not matched to a gene: 7. The CDR3 length is 15 residues. The V gene's germline CDR1 is MNHEY and CDR2 SMNVEV (reference sequence). The CDR3 here is CASSPIQGSSYEQYF. DNA for the CDR3: TGTGCCAGCAGTCCAATACAGGGGAGCTCCTACGAGCAGTACTTC.

The chain carries TRBV2 and TRBJ2-7, with D tentatively TRBD2 (5 bases). Germline values: CDR1 SNHLY, CDR2 FYNNEI. V lost 8 bases to trimming and J lost 6 bases, with 14 bases between them. The CDR3 runs 12 residues. CDR3: CASVEQGGEQYF. CDR3 sequence (DNA): TGTGCCAGCGTAGAACAAGGAGGCGAGCAGTACTTC.

CDR3 sequence: CASSPPRLGGTRLAEAFF. Written as DNA, the CDR3 is TGTGCCAGCAGCCCCCCGAGGCTGGGGGGGACCCGGTTGGCTGAAGCTTTCTTT. The chain couples TRBV7-9 to TRBJ1-1, with D perhaps TRBD1 (5 bases). The germline V gene has CDR1 SEHNR and CDR2 FQNEAQ (reference sequence). The CDR3 is 18 residues long. V was trimmed by 5 bases and J by 6 bases, leaving 28 bases between them.

This rearrangement joins TRBV24-1 to TRBJ2-1; 7 positions match TRBD1. With 4 bases clipped from V and 2 bases from J, the junction kept 7 bases outside the gene matches. CDR3 length: 16 residues. The germline gives CDR1 KGHDR, CDR2 SFDVKD. CDR3 protein: CATSDNSGQPYNEQFF. The CDR3 region has the DNA TGTGCCACCAGTGACAACTCGGGACAGCCCTACAATGAGCAGTTCTTC.

This clone was picked up a small number of times. This sequence joins TRBV28 and TRBJ2-7, with D possibly matching TRBD2 (5 bases). Trimming pared 5 bases from V and 7 bases from J, leaving 15 bases between. The germline CDR1 and CDR2 sequences are MDHEN and SYDVKM. The CDR3 totals 13 residues. The CDR3 loop is CASSPPGRGEQYF. As DNA, the CDR3 is TGTGCCAGCAGTCCGCCGGGGAGAGGGGAGCAGTACTTC.

This clone was seen once. V gene TRBV5-1 combines with J gene TRBJ2-7, with D maybe TRBD2 (5 bases). CDR3 length: 17 residues. Germline loops: CDR1 SGHRS, CDR2 YFSETQ. V lost 4 bases and J lost 6, with 26 bases in between. This CDR3 reads CASSPQLGPAKGGEQYF. The CDR3 nucleotides read TGCGCCAGCAGCCCGCAACTAGGACCGGCCAAGGGTGGCGAGCAGTACTTC. The full variable domain, completed using reference TRBV5-1 and TRBJ2-7, is KAGVTQTPRYLIKTRGQQVTLSCSPISGHRSVSWYQQTPGQGLQFLFEYFSETQRNKGNFPGRFSGRQFSNSRSEMNVSTLELGDSALYLCASSPQLGPAKGGEQYFGPGTRLTVT.

The chain joins TRBV3-1 (or the pseudogene TRBV3-2) to TRBJ2-7; TRBD1 matches 7 bases. J gave up 2 bases and V 3 bases, and 4 bases lay outside the gene matches. This CDR3 contains 14 residues. Germline values: CDR1 LGHDT, CDR2 YNNKEL (reference sequence). The chain's CDR3 is CASSHTQGAYEQYF. In DNA form, the CDR3 reads TGTGCCAGCAGCCACACTCAGGGGGCCTACGAGCAGTACTTC.

The chain employs TRBV7-2 and TRBJ2-3, with D unclear. Germline values: CDR1 SGHTA, CDR2 FQGNSA. The CDR3 loop spans 16 amino acids. V lost 5 bases and J 3 bases, leaving 18 bases between the germline ends. The CDR3 DNA follows: TGTGCCAGCAGCGCAATGCCTGCTAGTGGGACAGATACGCAGTATTTT. This translates into CASSAMPASGTDTQYF.

V is TRBV6-5 and J is TRBJ1-2; D perhaps matches TRBD1 (6 bases). V was pared by 8 bases and J by 4 bases, with 17 bases between. The CDR3 sequence is 14 residues long. Germline CDR1 MNHEY, CDR2 SVGAGI. Here the CDR3 reads CASGNAQGAYGYTF. The CDR3 DNA reads as TGTGCCAGCGGGAATGCACAGGGAGCCTATGGCTACACCTTC.